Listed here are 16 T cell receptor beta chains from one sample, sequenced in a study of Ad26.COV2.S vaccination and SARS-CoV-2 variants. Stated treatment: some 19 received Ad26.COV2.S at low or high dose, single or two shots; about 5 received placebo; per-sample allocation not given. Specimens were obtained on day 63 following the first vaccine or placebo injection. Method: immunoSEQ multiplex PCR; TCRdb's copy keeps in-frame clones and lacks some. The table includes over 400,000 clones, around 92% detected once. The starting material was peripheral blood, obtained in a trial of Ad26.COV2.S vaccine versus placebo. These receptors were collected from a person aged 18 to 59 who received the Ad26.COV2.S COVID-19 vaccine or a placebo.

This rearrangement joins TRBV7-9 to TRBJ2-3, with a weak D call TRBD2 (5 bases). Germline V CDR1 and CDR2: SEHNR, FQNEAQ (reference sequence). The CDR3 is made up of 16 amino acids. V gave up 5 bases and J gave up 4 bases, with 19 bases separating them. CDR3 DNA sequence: TGTGCCAGCAGCCGAGCGGCTTGGTCTCAGCCAGATACGCAGTATTTT. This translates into CASSRAAWSQPDTQYF.

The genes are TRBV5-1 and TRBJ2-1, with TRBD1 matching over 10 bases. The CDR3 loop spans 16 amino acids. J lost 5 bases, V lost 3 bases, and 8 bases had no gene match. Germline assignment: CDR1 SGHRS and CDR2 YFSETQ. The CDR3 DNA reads TGCGCCAGCAGCTCCAGGGACAGGGGAGGGGACAATGAGCAGTTCTTC. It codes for CASSSRDRGGDNEQFF.

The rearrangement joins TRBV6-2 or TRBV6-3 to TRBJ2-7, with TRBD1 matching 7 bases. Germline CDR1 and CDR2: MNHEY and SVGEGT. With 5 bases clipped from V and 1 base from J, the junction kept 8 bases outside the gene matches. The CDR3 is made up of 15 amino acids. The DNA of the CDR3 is TGTGCCAGCAGTGATGGGACAGCTACGTCCTACGAGCAGTACTTC. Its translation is CASSDGTATSYEQYF.

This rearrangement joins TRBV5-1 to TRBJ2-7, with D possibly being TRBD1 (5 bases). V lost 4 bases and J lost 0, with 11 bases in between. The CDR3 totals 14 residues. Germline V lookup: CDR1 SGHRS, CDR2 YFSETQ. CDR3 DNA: TGCGCCAGCAGCATTGACAGAAGCTCCTACGAGCAGTACTTC. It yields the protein CASSIDRSSYEQYF.

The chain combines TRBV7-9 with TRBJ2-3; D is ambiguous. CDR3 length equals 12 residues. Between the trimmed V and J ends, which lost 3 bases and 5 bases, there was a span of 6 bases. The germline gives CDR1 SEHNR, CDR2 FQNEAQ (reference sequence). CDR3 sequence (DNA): TGTGCCAGCAGCTTGGACGAAGATACGCAGTATTTT. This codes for CASSLDEDTQYF.

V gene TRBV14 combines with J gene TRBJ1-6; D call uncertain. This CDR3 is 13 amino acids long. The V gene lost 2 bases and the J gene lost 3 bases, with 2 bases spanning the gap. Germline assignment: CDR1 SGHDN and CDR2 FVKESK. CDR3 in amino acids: CASSQLYNSPLHF. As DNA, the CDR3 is TGTGCCAGCAGCCAACTCTATAATTCACCCCTCCACTTT.

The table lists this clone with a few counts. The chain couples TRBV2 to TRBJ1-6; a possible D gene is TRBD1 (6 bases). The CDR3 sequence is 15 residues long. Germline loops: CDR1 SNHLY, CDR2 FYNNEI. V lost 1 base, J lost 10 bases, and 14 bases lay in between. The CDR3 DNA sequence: TGTGCCAGCAGTGAAGAGGCCAGGGGAGAGTCACCCCTCCACTTT. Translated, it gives CASSEEARGESPLHF.

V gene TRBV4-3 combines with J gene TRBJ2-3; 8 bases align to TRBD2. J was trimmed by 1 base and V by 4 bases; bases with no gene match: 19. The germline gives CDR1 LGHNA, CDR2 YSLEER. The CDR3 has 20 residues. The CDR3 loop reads CASSRGLGFERGSGTDTQYF. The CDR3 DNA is TGCGCCAGCAGCCGAGGGCTAGGTTTTGAGCGGGGGAGCGGCACAGATACGCAGTATTTT.

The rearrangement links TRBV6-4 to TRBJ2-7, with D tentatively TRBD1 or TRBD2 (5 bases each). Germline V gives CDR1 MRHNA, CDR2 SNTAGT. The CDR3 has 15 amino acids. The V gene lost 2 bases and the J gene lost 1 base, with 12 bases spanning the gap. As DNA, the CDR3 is TGTGCCAGCAGTGACGCAGGGACGGCATCCTACGAGCAGTACTTC. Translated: CASSDAGTASYEQYF.

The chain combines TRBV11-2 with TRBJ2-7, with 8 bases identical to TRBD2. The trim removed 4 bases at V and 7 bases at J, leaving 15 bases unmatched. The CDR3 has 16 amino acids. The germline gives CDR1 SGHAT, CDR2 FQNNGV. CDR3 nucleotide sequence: TGTGCCAGCAGCTCCACTTGGCGGGGGGCGATTGATGAGCAGTACTTC. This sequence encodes CASSSTWRGAIDEQYF. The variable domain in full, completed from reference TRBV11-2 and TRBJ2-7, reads EAGVAQSPRYKIIEKRQSVAFWCNPISGHATLYWYQQILGQGPKLLIQFQNNGVVDDSQLPKDRFSAERLKGVDSTLKIQPAKLEDSAVYLCASSSTWRGAIDEQYFGPGTRLTVT.

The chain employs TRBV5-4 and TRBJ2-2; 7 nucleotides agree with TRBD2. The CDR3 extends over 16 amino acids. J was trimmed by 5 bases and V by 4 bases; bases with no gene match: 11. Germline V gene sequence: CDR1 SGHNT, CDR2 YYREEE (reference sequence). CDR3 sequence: CASSQGGLGKTGELFF. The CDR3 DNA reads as TGTGCCAGCAGCCAGGGAGGACTAGGAAAGACCGGGGAGCTGTTTTTT.

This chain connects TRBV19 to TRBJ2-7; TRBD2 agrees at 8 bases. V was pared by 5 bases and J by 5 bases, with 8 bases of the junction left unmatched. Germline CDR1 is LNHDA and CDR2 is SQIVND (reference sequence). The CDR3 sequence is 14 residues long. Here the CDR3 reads CASSSGLVVHEQYF. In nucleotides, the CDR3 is TGTGCCAGTAGTTCGGGACTAGTGGTCCACGAGCAGTACTTC.

The CDR3 DNA is TGTGCCAGCAGTCTATTACAGGGGGCTACAGATACGCAGTATTTT. The encoded protein is CASSLLQGATDTQYF. The chain couples TRBV6-5 to TRBJ2-3, with 9 bases fitting TRBD1. Looked up from germline, CDR1 is MNHEY and CDR2 is SVGAGI. The CDR3 runs to 15 residues. V shed 5 bases and J 3 bases; nucleotides not matched to a gene: 6.

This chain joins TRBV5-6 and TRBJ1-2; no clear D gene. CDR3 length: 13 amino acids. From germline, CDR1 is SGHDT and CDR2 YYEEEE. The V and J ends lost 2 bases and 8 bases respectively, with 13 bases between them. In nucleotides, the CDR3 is TGTGCCAGCAGCTTTGACATACGAGGCGGCTACACCTTC. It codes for CASSFDIRGGYTF.

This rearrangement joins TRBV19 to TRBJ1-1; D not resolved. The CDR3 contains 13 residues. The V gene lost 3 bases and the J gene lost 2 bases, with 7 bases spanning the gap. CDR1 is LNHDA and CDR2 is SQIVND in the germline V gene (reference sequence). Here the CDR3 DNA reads TGTGCCAGTAGTATTTATGAAAACACTGAAGCTTTCTTT. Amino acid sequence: CASSIYENTEAFF.

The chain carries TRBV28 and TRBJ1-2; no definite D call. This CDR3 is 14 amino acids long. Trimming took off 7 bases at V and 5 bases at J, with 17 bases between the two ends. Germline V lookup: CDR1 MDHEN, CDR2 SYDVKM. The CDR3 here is CASTGTASLYGYTF. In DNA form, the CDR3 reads TGTGCCAGCACCGGAACTGCTTCCCTTTATGGCTACACCTTC.